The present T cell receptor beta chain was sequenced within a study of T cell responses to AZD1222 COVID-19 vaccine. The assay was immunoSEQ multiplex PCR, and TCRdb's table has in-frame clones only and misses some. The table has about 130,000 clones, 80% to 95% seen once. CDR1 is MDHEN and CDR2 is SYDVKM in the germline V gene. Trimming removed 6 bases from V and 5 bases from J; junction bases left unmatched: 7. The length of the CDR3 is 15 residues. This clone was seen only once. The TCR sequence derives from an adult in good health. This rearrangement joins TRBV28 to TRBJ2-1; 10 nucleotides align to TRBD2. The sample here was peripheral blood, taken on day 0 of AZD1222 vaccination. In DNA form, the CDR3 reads TGTGCCAGCAGACGGAGCGGGAGGGCCGACAATGAGCAGTTCTTC. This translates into CASRRSGRADNEQFF.